The 19 T cell receptor beta chains below come from one sample, sequenced in a study of OX40 agonist ivuxolimab in advanced cancers. Only in-frame clones appear in the TCRdb table, and some are missing; sequencing was by immunoSEQ multiplex PCR. The sample carries fewer than 70,000 clones, 89% recorded once. Specimen: CD4+ or CD8+ T cells sorted from blood, collected in a trial of the OX40 agonist ivuxolimab. The source is an adult with an advanced solid tumor such as melanoma, head and neck, liver or kidney cancer.

As to this clone: Other nucleotide sequences in the sample specify the same CDR3. Here the CDR3 reads CAISGTSGYEQYF. For the CDR3, the DNA is TGTGCCATCAGTGGGACTAGCGGCTACGAGCAGTACTTC. The chain joins TRBV10-3 to TRBJ2-7; the match to TRBD2 covers 10 bases. Germline V lookup: CDR1 ENHRY, CDR2 SYGVKD. The CDR3 runs to 13 residues. V dropped 4 bases and J dropped 3; count of bases not matched to a gene: 0.

The CDR3 is CASSIPGSNQPQHF. The CDR3 coding sequence is TGTGCCAGTAGTATTCCGGGCTCGAATCAGCCCCAGCATTTT. V and J are TRBV19 and TRBJ1-5; the D is unclear. The V gene's germline CDR1 is LNHDA and CDR2 SQIVND (reference sequence). The V and J ends lost 3 bases and 4 bases respectively, with 10 bases between them. This CDR3 has 14 residues.

CDR3 sequence reads: CASSDGQGVGNTEAFF. The DNA of the CDR3 is TGTGCCAGCAGTGACGGACAGGGAGTAGGGAACACTGAAGCTTTCTTT. The V gene is TRBV6-1, the J gene TRBJ1-1; TRBD1 matches 8 bases. The CDR3 spans 16 residues. Germline CDR1 and CDR2: MNHNS and SASEGT. Trimming removed 3 bases from V and 1 base from J; junction bases left unmatched: 7.

The gene calls are TRBV5-4 and TRBJ1-4, with 8 bases that match TRBD1. This CDR3 comprises 16 residues. Germline V lookup: CDR1 SGHNT, CDR2 YYREEE (reference sequence). V shed 2 bases, J shed 3 bases, and the junction held 6 bases outside the gene matches. The CDR3 sequence: CASSFDRGGANEKLFF. In nucleotides, the CDR3 is TGTGCCAGCAGCTTCGACAGGGGAGGAGCTAATGAAAAACTGTTTTTT.

The rearrangement uses TRBV11-2 and TRBJ2-7, with D possibly being TRBD1 (6 bases). This CDR3 is 15 amino acids long. The germline CDR1 and CDR2 sequences are SGHAT and FQNNGV. Trimming stripped 4 bases from V and 0 bases from J, with 13 bases between. The chain's CDR3 is CASSSVRDTSYEQYF. The DNA for the CDR3 is TGTGCCAGCAGCTCGGTCCGGGACACCTCCTACGAGCAGTACTTC.

V gene TRBV7-2 combines with J gene TRBJ2-3; unclear D gene. Germline V gene lookup returns CDR1 SGHTA and CDR2 FQGNSA. The CDR3 covers 12 residues. With 2 bases removed from V and 4 bases from J, the gap between germline ends came to 4 bases. In nucleotides, the CDR3 is TGTGCCAGCAGCTTACTATCAGATACGCAGTATTTT. Residues: CASSLLSDTQYF. Complete variable domain (other parts from reference TRBV7-2 and TRBJ2-3): GAGVSQSPSNKVTEKGKDVELRCDPISGHTALYWYRQSLGQGLEFLIYFQGNSAPDKSGLPSDRFSAERTGGSVSTLTIQRTQQEDSAVYLCASSLLSDTQYFGPGTRLTVL.

The V and J genes are TRBV6-1 and TRBJ1-2; TRBD1 matches 8 bases. V shed 7 bases and J 4 bases; nucleotides not matched to a gene: 11. The CDR3 has 15 residues. Germline assignment: CDR1 MNHNS and CDR2 SASEGT. The CDR3 protein is CASTKEGQGLYGYTF. CDR3 DNA sequence: TGTGCCAGCACGAAGGAAGGACAGGGACTCTATGGCTACACCTTC.

The rearrangement joins TRBV5-1 to TRBJ2-2; D is ambiguous. Looked up from germline, CDR1 is SGHRS and CDR2 is YFSETQ. V lost 1 base and J lost 4, with 8 bases in between. CDR3 length: 14 residues. As DNA, the CDR3 is TGCGCCAGCAGCTTGACGTCTACCACCGGGGAGCTGTTTTTT. Its translation: CASSLTSTTGELFF.

The gene calls are TRBV16 and TRBJ2-5; TRBD1 might be the D (5 bases). The CDR3 consists of 16 residues. Germline CDR1 KGHSY, CDR2 FQNENV. V lost 4 bases to trimming and J lost 0 bases, with 15 bases between them. DNA for the CDR3: TGTGCCAGCAGCCGACAGTTAGCAGGAGACCAAGAGACCCAGTACTTC. Translation gives CASSRQLAGDQETQYF.

The chain joins TRBV2 to TRBJ1-1; D is perhaps TRBD1 (5 bases). The CDR3 has 14 residues. CDR1 and CDR2 from the germline V gene are SNHLY and FYNNEI. The germline V and J ends were trimmed by 6 bases and 1 base, with 12 bases remaining between them. The CDR3 sequence: CASSPAGANTEAFF. CDR3 sequence (DNA): TGTGCCAGCAGCCCGGCTGGGGCGAACACTGAAGCTTTCTTT.

The chain links TRBV18 to TRBJ2-3; D is perhaps TRBD2 (5 bases). The CDR3 runs 13 residues. With 8 bases removed from V and 5 bases from J, the gap between germline ends came to 14 bases. Per germline, CDR1 KGHSH and CDR2 LQKENI. As DNA, the CDR3 is TGTGCCAGCCGGGGTTACGAAAAAGATACGCAGTATTTT. Its translation: CASRGYEKDTQYF.

The chain employs TRBV6-6 and TRBJ1-4; D is unresolved. This CDR3 has 15 residues. Trimming stripped 0 bases from V and 4 bases from J, with 9 bases between. CDR1 and CDR2 (germline): MNHNY, SVGAGI (reference sequence). The CDR3 DNA follows: TGTGCCAGCAGTTACTCGGGGTTTATTAATGAAAAACTGTTTTTT. This codes for CASSYSGFINEKLFF.

The chain recombines TRBV5-1 with TRBJ2-1; 9 positions agree with TRBD1. The V segment lost 3 bases and the J segment 4 bases; nucleotides outside the gene matches: 5. The germline V gene encodes CDR1 SGHRS and CDR2 YFSETQ. This CDR3 contains 15 residues. CDR3 protein: CASSSTGGAYNEQFF. In nucleotides, the CDR3 is TGCGCCAGCAGCTCCACAGGGGGCGCATACAATGAGCAGTTCTTC.

This rearrangement joins TRBV7-6 to TRBJ2-3; D perhaps matches TRBD2 (7 bases). Trimming cost V 5 bases and J 6 bases, with 21 bases left between them. Germline V gene data show CDR1 as SGHVS and CDR2 as FNYEAQ. This CDR3 is built from 16 residues. CDR3 in amino acids: CASSMTGGPTPDTQYF. As DNA, the CDR3 is TGTGCCAGCAGCATGACGGGGGGCCCCACCCCCGATACGCAGTATTTT.

The chain uses TRBV6-4 and TRBJ2-2; unclear D gene. Germline V gene data show CDR1 as MRHNA and CDR2 as SNTAGT. Trimming cost V 5 bases and J 1 base, with 8 bases left between them. The CDR3 is 14 residues long. This chain's CDR3 is CASSPYMNTGELFF. CDR3 in DNA: TGTGCCAGCAGTCCCTACATGAACACCGGGGAGCTGTTTTTT.

The chain links TRBV6-5 to TRBJ2-1; TRBD2 matches 11 bases. With V trimmed by 6 bases and J by 3 bases, 4 bases remained unmatched. Per the germline V gene, CDR1 is MNHEY and CDR2 is SVGAGI. The CDR3 consists of 15 residues. For the CDR3, the DNA is TGTGCCAGCAGATTAACTAGCGGGGGCTACAATGAGCAGTTCTTC. Amino acids: CASRLTSGGYNEQFF.

The chain is built from TRBV29-1 and TRBJ2-2; no reliable D call. V gave up 4 bases and J gave up 5 bases, with 8 bases separating them. The CDR3 runs to 12 residues. The germline V gene encodes CDR1 SQVTM and CDR2 ANQGSEA. The CDR3 region is CSVGSETGELFF. The CDR3 nucleotides are TGCAGCGTTGGGTCAGAGACCGGGGAGCTGTTTTTT.

The chain recombines TRBV21-1 with TRBJ1-6; the table's TRBD1 call for D was not verified on the DNA. TRBV21-1 is a recognized pseudogene. The CDR3 totals 17 residues. Here the CDR3 DNA reads TGTGCCAGCAGCAAAGCGCGTGCTCGACAGGGGAATTCACCCCTCCACTTT. Translating gives CASSKARARQGNSPLHF.

The chain is built from TRBV4-1 and TRBJ1-1; 7 bases match TRBD1. Germline loops: CDR1 MGHRA, CDR2 YSYEKL. V lost 3 bases to trimming and J lost 5 bases; unmatched junction nucleotides: 15. The CDR3 spans 17 residues. The CDR3 DNA reads TGCGCCAGCAGCCACTCAGGCTTCAGGGGGATAAGAACTGAAGCTTTCTTT. Residues: CASSHSGFRGIRTEAFF.